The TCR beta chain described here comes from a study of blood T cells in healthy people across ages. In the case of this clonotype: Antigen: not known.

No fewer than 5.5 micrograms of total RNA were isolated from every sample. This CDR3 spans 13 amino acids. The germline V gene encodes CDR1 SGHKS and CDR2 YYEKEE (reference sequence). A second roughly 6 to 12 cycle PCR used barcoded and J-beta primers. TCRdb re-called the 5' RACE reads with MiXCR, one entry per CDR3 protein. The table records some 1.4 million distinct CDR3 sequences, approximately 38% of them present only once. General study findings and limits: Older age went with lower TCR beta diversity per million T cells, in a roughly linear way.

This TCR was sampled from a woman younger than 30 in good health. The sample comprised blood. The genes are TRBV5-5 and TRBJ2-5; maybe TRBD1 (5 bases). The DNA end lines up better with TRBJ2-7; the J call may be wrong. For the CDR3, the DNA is TGTGCCAGCACCATCCCAGGGCGGAACGAGCAGTACTTC. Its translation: CASTIPGRNEQYF.